A single sample gave rise to the 27 T cell receptor beta chains below, sequenced in a study of blood T cell repertoires in COVID-19. Libraries were prepared by immunoSEQ multiplex PCR; TCRdb keeps only in-frame clonotypes and omits some of them. The sample carries 150,000 to 200,000 clones, about 90% recorded once. Material for sequencing was PBMCs or T cells enriched from blood (not recorded which). The source of these receptors is a human donor with acute COVID-19. The donor label of this sample is uncertain.

The J gene is TRBJ2-3, the V gene TRBV28, with 7 positions matching TRBD1. Germline V lookup: CDR1 MDHEN, CDR2 SYDVKM. J was trimmed by 1 base and V by 5 bases; bases with no gene match: 9. CDR3 length: 16 amino acids. The CDR3 bases are TGTGCCAGCAGTCCGACAGGGAATGTCGGCACAGATACGCAGTATTTT. Translating it yields CASSPTGNVGTDTQYF.

V gene TRBV7-2 combines with J gene TRBJ2-7; TRBD2 agrees at 8 bases. The CDR3 loop spans 18 amino acids. Germline V lookup: CDR1 SGHTA, CDR2 FQGNSA. The V gene end was trimmed by 3 bases and the J gene end by 1 base; junction bases not matched to a gene: 14. The CDR3 region is CASSLKKAGGLWSYEQYF. CDR3 coding DNA: TGTGCCAGCAGCTTGAAAAAGGCGGGGGGCCTGTGGTCCTACGAGCAGTACTTC.

This chain links TRBV6-5 with TRBJ1-5, with a possible D match to TRBD1 (5 bases). The CDR3 covers 15 residues. The germline V gene has CDR1 MNHEY and CDR2 SVGAGI. V was pared by 6 bases and J by 0 bases, with 12 bases between. Here the CDR3 reads CASSPQGVSNQPQHF. DNA for the CDR3: TGTGCCAGCAGCCCCCAAGGGGTTAGCAATCAGCCCCAGCATTTT.

Written as DNA, the CDR3 is TGTGCCAGCAGCTTACCCAGTCAGCCCCAGCATTTT. Translating it yields CASSLPSQPQHF. The gene calls are TRBV6-2 or TRBV6-3 and TRBJ1-5; D is unclear. Trimming took off 6 bases at V and 6 bases at J, with 9 bases between the two ends. This CDR3 has 12 amino acids. Germline V gene data show CDR1 as MNHEY and CDR2 as SVGEGT.

This chain links TRBV25-1 with TRBJ1-2; the match to TRBD1 covers 7 bases. In germline, CDR1 is MGHDK, CDR2 SYGVNS. The CDR3 is 12 residues long. V lost 4 bases to trimming and J lost 12 bases; unmatched junction nucleotides: 8. In nucleotides, the CDR3 is TGTGCCAGCAGTGGGGACAGAGGGCATCACACCTTC. Protein sequence: CASSGDRGHHTF.

The chain couples TRBV2 to TRBJ2-1; D might be TRBD2 (5 bases). Trimming shortened V by 8 bases and J by 2 bases, and 13 bases separated the two germline ends. The V gene's germline CDR1 is SNHLY and CDR2 FYNNEI. The CDR3 has 14 amino acids. The CDR3 bases are TGTGCCAGCCTTGACTATATCGCCTACAATGAGCAGTTCTTC. Protein sequence: CASLDYIAYNEQFF.

The chain joins TRBV11-2 to TRBJ1-5, with D possibly matching TRBD1 (5 bases). This CDR3 is built from 13 residues. Trimming pared 0 bases from V and 9 bases from J, leaving 9 bases between. The germline V gene has CDR1 SGHAT and CDR2 FQNNGV. In DNA, the CDR3 is TGTGCCAGCAGCTTAGAGGGGGAGGGGCCCCAGCATTTT. The encoded protein is CASSLEGEGPQHF.

The V call is TRBV27, the J call TRBJ2-7; maybe TRBD2 (7 bases). The CDR3 consists of 17 residues. Trimming left V 3 bases short and J 0 bases short, with 18 bases between. Germline values: CDR1 MNHEY, CDR2 SMNVEV (reference sequence). Here the CDR3 reads CASSFSLRGGFSYEQYF. Here the CDR3 DNA reads TGTGCCAGCAGTTTCTCCCTAAGGGGGGGATTCTCCTACGAGCAGTACTTC.

The chain couples TRBV24-1 to TRBJ2-7; the D gene is possibly TRBD2 (6 bases). This CDR3 has 16 amino acids. The V end lost 3 bases, the J end lost 7 bases, and 21 bases lay between the germline ends. Germline V gives CDR1 KGHDR, CDR2 SFDVKD. For the CDR3, the DNA is TGTGCCACCAGTGATGGTCTGGAGGGGATCCTGGGGGAGCAGTACTTC. The encoded protein is CATSDGLEGILGEQYF.

This chain connects TRBV9 to TRBJ2-1; 11 bases line up with TRBD1. The germline CDR1 and CDR2 sequences are SGDLS and YYNGEE. The CDR3 contains 12 residues. With V trimmed by 8 bases and J by 6 bases, 1 base remained unmatched. DNA of the CDR3: TGTGCCAGTGGGACAGGGGGCAATGAGCAGTTCTTC. Translated: CASGTGGNEQFF. Filled out from reference TRBV9 and TRBJ2-1, the complete variable domain reads DSGVTQTPKHLITATGQRVTLRCSPRSGDLSVYWYQQSLDQGLQFLIQYYNGEERAKGNILERFSAQQFPDLHSELNLSSLELGDSALYFCASGTGGNEQFFGPGTRLTVL.

The rearrangement joins TRBV6-2 or TRBV6-3 to TRBJ2-7; D call uncertain. Deletions cut 5 bases from V and 6 bases from J, with 8 bases between. Germline CDR1 reads MNHEY; CDR2 reads SVGEGT. The CDR3 has 11 amino acids. This CDR3 is CASSRESEQYF. In nucleotides, the CDR3 is TGTGCCAGCAGTCGTGAGAGCGAGCAGTACTTC.

J is TRBJ2-3 and V is TRBV7-9, with 10 bases lining up with TRBD2. The CDR3 is 14 amino acids. Germline V gene lookup returns CDR1 SEHNR and CDR2 FQNEAQ (reference sequence). V gave up 4 bases and J gave up 3 bases; unmatched junction bases: 1. CDR3 loop: CASSSSGGTDTQYF. The DNA of the CDR3 is TGTGCCAGCAGCTCTAGCGGGGGAACAGATACGCAGTATTTT.

This sequence joins TRBV6-5 and TRBJ2-1; TRBD2 matches at 11 bases. V dropped 6 bases and J dropped 10; count of bases not matched to a gene: 11. The V gene's germline CDR1 is MNHEY and CDR2 SVGAGI. CDR3 size: 15 residues. CDR3 amino acids: CASSQTSGNPKEQFF. CDR3 sequence (DNA): TGTGCCAGCAGCCAGACTAGCGGGAACCCCAAGGAGCAGTTCTTC.

The V call is TRBV7-9, the J call TRBJ1-6; the match to TRBD1 covers 7 bases. The germline V gene has CDR1 SEHNR and CDR2 FQNEAQ (reference sequence). The CDR3 is 15 residues long. Germline trimming cut 2 bases from V and 8 bases from J; bases unmatched to any gene: 6. The CDR3 loop reads CASSLLTGYDSPLHF. The CDR3 DNA is TGTGCCAGCAGCTTATTGACAGGGTACGATTCACCCCTCCACTTT.

This clone was observed a handful of times. The gene calls are TRBV20-1 and TRBJ1-5; 8 positions agree with TRBD1. The CDR3 runs 17 residues. J was trimmed by 0 bases and V by 3 bases; bases with no gene match: 10. Germline CDR1 and CDR2: DFQATT and SNEGSKA (reference sequence). CDR3 residues: CSASGDRNTYSNQPQHF. The CDR3 nucleotides are TGCAGTGCTAGTGGGGACAGGAATACCTATAGCAATCAGCCCCAGCATTTT.

The chain uses TRBV7-2 and TRBJ2-1; 9 positions agree with TRBD2. CDR1 is SGHTA, CDR2 FQGNSA, per germline. V shed 1 base, J shed 3 bases, and the junction held 10 bases outside the gene matches. The CDR3 is 18 residues long. CDR3 amino acids: CASSLGGSGGALYNEQFF. DNA for the CDR3: TGTGCCAGCAGCTTAGGGGGTAGCGGGGGCGCACTCTACAATGAGCAGTTCTTC.

This clone appeared once. The V and J genes are TRBV14 and TRBJ1-6; the D gene is possibly TRBD1 (5 bases). There are 14 residues in the CDR3. V gave up 1 base and J gave up 9 bases, with 10 bases separating them. Per the germline V gene, CDR1 is SGHDN and CDR2 is FVKESK. CDR3 loop: CASSQVQGSSPLHF. CDR3 DNA: TGTGCCAGCAGCCAAGTCCAGGGTAGTTCACCCCTCCACTTT.

The chain carries TRBV4-2 and TRBJ2-3; 9 bases line up with TRBD2. With 0 bases clipped from V and 0 bases from J, the junction kept 10 bases outside the gene matches. Germline V gene lookup returns CDR1 LGHNA and CDR2 YNFKEQ. This CDR3 region has 19 residues. The CDR3 loop reads CASSQEGASGASSTDTQYF. The CDR3 nucleotides are TGTGCCAGCAGCCAAGAAGGCGCTAGCGGGGCGTCTAGCACAGATACGCAGTATTTT.

Here the CDR3 DNA reads TGTGCCACCAGAAGGAGTCGGGACACTGAAGCTTTCTTT. Its translation: CATRRSRDTEAFF. This chain connects TRBV24-1 to TRBJ1-1; D is ambiguous. Trimming removed 7 bases from V and 3 bases from J, with 11 bases in between. CDR1 KGHDR and CDR2 SFDVKD come from the germline V gene. The CDR3 has 13 amino acids.

CDR3 sequence (DNA): TGTGCCAGTAGTATTTCGGCGGGGGGGCCCCCTGTCAATGAGCAGTTCTTC. Its protein is CASSISAGGPPVNEQFF. V gene TRBV19 combines with J gene TRBJ2-1; 9 positions agree with TRBD2. V dropped 3 bases and J dropped 6; count of bases not matched to a gene: 12. This CDR3 has 17 amino acids. Germline CDR1 and CDR2: LNHDA and SQIVND (reference sequence). The full variable domain, rest sourced from reference TRBV19 and TRBJ2-1, is DGGITQSPKYLFRKEGQNVTLSCEQNLNHDAMYWYRQDPGQGLRLIYYSQIVNDFQKGDIAEGYSVSREKKESFPLTVTSAQKNPTAFYLCASSISAGGPPVNEQFFGPGTRLTVL.

The chain is built from TRBV20-1 and TRBJ2-1, with 9 bases aligning to TRBD1. CDR3 size: 13 residues. V shed 3 bases and J 8 bases; nucleotides not matched to a gene: 5. Germline assignment: CDR1 DFQATT and CDR2 SNEGSKA (reference sequence). CDR3 DNA sequence: TGCAGTGCTAGTCGGACAGGGGTTGATGAGCAGTTCTTC. This gives the protein CSASRTGVDEQFF.

This rearrangement joins TRBV9 to TRBJ2-3, with 11 bases fitting TRBD2. The V and J ends lost 4 bases and 0 bases, in that order; junction bases with no gene match: 13. From germline, CDR1 is SGDLS and CDR2 YYNGEE. The CDR3 runs 19 residues. CDR3 nucleotides: TGTGCCAGCAGCATCTCTCGGCTAGCGGGGGGTTCTAGCACAGATACGCAGTATTTT. It encodes CASSISRLAGGSSTDTQYF.

V gene TRBV6-1 combines with J gene TRBJ2-5; tentative D call: TRBD1 (5 bases). Germline CDR1 and CDR2: MNHNS and SASEGT. The CDR3 has 13 amino acids. The V end was cut by 1 base, the J end by 5 bases, with 8 bases between. In nucleotides, the CDR3 is TGTGCCAGCAGTGAAGTGACAGCTGAGACCCAGTACTTC. Translated: CASSEVTAETQYF.

This CDR3 is CATSGTGIQETQYF. CDR3 sequence (DNA): TGTGCCACCAGTGGCACAGGGATCCAAGAGACCCAGTACTTC. The V and J genes are TRBV24-1 and TRBJ2-5, with D perhaps matching TRBD1 (6 bases). Trimming took off 5 bases at V and 1 base at J, with 10 bases between the two ends. The germline CDR1 and CDR2 sequences are KGHDR and SFDVKD. The CDR3 consists of 14 residues.

The J gene is TRBJ1-1, the V gene TRBV7-9; 7 nucleotides align to TRBD1. V was pared by 2 bases and J by 5 bases, with 8 bases of the junction left unmatched. Germline values: CDR1 SEHNR, CDR2 FQNEAQ (reference sequence). The CDR3 consists of 15 residues. The CDR3 protein is CASSLPQGQKTEAFF. CDR3 coding DNA: TGTGCCAGCAGCTTACCCCAGGGACAGAAGACTGAAGCTTTCTTT.

This clone appeared once. One end of the junction varies from germline; a read error may be responsible. The chain recombines TRBV10-3 with TRBJ2-5, with 8 nucleotides matching TRBD1. Germline CDR1 ENHRY, CDR2 SYGVKD. CDR3 length: 12 residues. CDR3 loop: CAIGDRGETQYF. CDR3 DNA: TGTGCCATCGGTGACAGGGGAGAGACCCAGTACTTC.

DNA for the CDR3: TGTGCCAGTAGTCTTACAGGGGGAGGCAATCAGCCCCAGCATTTT. Its protein is CASSLTGGGNQPQHF. V and J are TRBV19 and TRBJ1-5; 8 bases are a match to TRBD1. This CDR3 spans 15 amino acids. J lost 2 bases, V lost 5 bases, and 5 bases had no gene match. Germline V gene lookup returns CDR1 LNHDA and CDR2 SQIVND (reference sequence).